This T cell receptor beta chain is drawn from a study of immune cell composition in non-small cell lung cancer (dated by TCRdb to between 2016 and 2019). About the study as a whole: Histologic subtype, mainly lung adenocarcinoma or squamous cell carcinoma, was assigned on the basis of H&E together with p63, CK5, Napsin A and TTF-1 immunohistochemistry. Several tumour specimens with TCR-beta data were rare histological subtypes and were excluded from the subtype comparisons. Supplementary cohort #1 consisted of roughly eleven lung adenocarcinoma cases with paired tumour/lung TCR-beta sequencing and with TIL populations generated to assess tumour reactivity. Using Adaptive Biotechnologies, the researchers ran TCR-beta sequencing on approximately 36 paired NSCLC tumour and non-adjacent lung specimens, along with more than 20 tumour-only specimens.

A two-step multiplex PCR amplified TCR-beta CDR3 regions from genomic DNA, and the second step of the PCR added Illumina-compatible adaptors. TCR-beta immunosequencing was carried out on an Illumina platform through the commercial immunoSEQ service. The study's own analysis went as follows. Two measures summarised the repertoires: productive clonality, and Top 10 Clones, meaning the percentage of T-cell templates coming from the ten most frequent sequences. Values of productive clonality ranged from 0 to 1, with a monoclonal population indicated by a value of 1. Sequences comprising at least 0.1% of tumour T-cell templates but absent from matched non-adjacent lung were defined as tumour-associated clones and were identified via log10 scatter plots. Student's t-tests were used for two-group comparisons, ANOVA was used for stages, and linear regression was used for relationships, with analyses conducted in GraphPad Prism7 and R. In its TCRdb copy, this immuneACCESS table keeps in-frame sequences only and misses some clones. Where compared with another copy, unresolved V genes explain less than half of these, and the others have no known cause. Clone size and V and J calls were adopted from that table, with D and trimming inferred from the DNA. Counted in this sample were roughly 680 clones; around 89% of them appeared once. The ten largest clones add up to 12% of the sample.

Normal lung samples came from the same patient and were non-adjacent lung tissue collected as far from the tumour as possible, with a minimum distance of 3 cm. Genomic DNA was extracted with the QIAamp DNA kit from frozen aliquots of unsorted single-cell suspensions. Tissues were received within 2 hours of resection and were immediately processed into single-cell suspensions. Tissue was mechanically dissociated and enzymatically digested with DNase I, collagenase I and hyaluronidase for 25 to 30 minutes at 37 °C, then filtered and RBC-lysed. Beyond this particular receptor, the publication reports: Across around 10 adenocarcinoma cases, TIL tumour reactivity correlated strongly with maximal tumour-associated clone frequency but not with overall clonality. Tumour-associated clones >0.5% were found in nearly half of NSCLC cases, namely in less than 35% of adenocarcinomas versus 65% to 80% of squamous carcinomas. No significant correlation was found between smoking pack-years and tumour TCR-beta clonality. The reactivity cohort included only ten to eleven cases, and whether tumour-reactive clones share sequences with the dominant in vivo tumour-associated clones was not shown.

V ends up 7 bases short and J 4 bases short, with an unmatched junction base count of 12. The cysteine opens and the phenylalanine closes a CDR3 of 16 amino acids. Kept here is only the CDR3 DNA, which spans 48 bases and is read in frame from base 1. Reading the germline V gene gives CDR1 SGHTA and CDR2 FQGTGA. Remarks on this clone: What this receptor recognizes is not known. Qualities for individual bases were not recorded, and no much larger clone is one base off.

Source material: non-adjacent lung tissue. This clonotype originated in a human donor with non-small cell lung cancer. The chain links TRBV7-3 with TRBJ2-2; TRBD1 lines up with 7 middle nucleotides. The DNA is as follows: TGTGCCAGCACCTCCCTGGGACAGATTAGCACCGGGGAGCTGTTTTTT. It specifies CASTSLGQISTGELFF.